This T cell receptor (beta chain) was captured in a study of T cell responses to AZD1222 COVID-19 vaccine (dated by TCRdb to the early 2020s). Some background on the complete study: A total of 230 to 250 trial participants underwent TCR sequencing, of whom more than 200 had received two doses of AZD1222 and some 25 had received two doses of the MenACWY control vaccine. Trial participants were enrolled by age into subgroups of 18-55, 56-69 and 70-plus years, and around 150, 29 and 61 TCR-sequenced participants, respectively, were included in these subgroups.

A remark on this clone: The antigen this receptor binds is unknown. No quality values exist for individual bases; no much larger clone is one base distant.

The meaning of the sample's time point label: about 28 days (+/-7) after the second vaccine dose. Because spike-specific TCR depth and breadth did not differ between the two schedules, AZD1222 recipients who got a second dose at roughly 4 weeks were pooled with those who got a second dose at roughly 12 weeks. Vaccinee samples were obtained from the UK trials COV001 and COV002, which included a single-blind randomized controlled phase 2/3 trial of AZD1222 (ChAdOx1 nCoV-19) in healthy adults. For TCRbeta chain sequencing, PBMC samples from trial participants were taken at day 0 and at day 28 after the second dose. What the authors observed across the whole study: Reportedly, close to half of the unique spike-specific TCRs recognized epitopes lying outside the regions that are mutated in the B.1.351 and B.1.1.7 variants. After two AZD1222 doses, both the breadth and the depth of spike-specific TCRs were significantly higher than at day 0 and than in MenACWY recipients. Participants were mostly white British and included more females than males, and it was suggested by the authors that clonal diversity may have been underestimated. The 56-69-year group was small, and its depth increase did not reach significance, likely because of low power. Conclusions about previously exposed vaccinees are limited, since just 6 or 7 AZD1222 recipients were seropositive for SARS-CoV-2 at baseline. The whole spike protein was spanned by vaccine-associated CD4 TCRs, and dominant responses were seen in regions 160-218 and 743-854. No day 14 peak-response samples were available, so repertoires were characterized only after the peak T cell response.

The CDR3 regions of human TCRbeta chains were analyzed by immunosequencing. From the authors' description of their analysis: TCRs in the repertoires were matched against a reference library of SARS-CoV-2-specific TCRs that had been generated with the MIRA antigen-specificity platform. Breadth meant the fraction of unique TCRs that were SARS-CoV-2-associated, whereas depth meant the fraction of total T cells that were SARS-CoV-2-associated. Using the MIRA data, each spike-specific TCR was mapped to the spike region that the TCR reacts to and placed in a CD4 or CD8 class. Log10-transformed breadth and depth values were compared by one-way ANOVA with Sidak's multiple comparisons tests. TCRdb carries this immuneACCESS record with in-frame sequences only. Its versions omit some clonotypes, under half of them owing to an unresolved V gene in the studies checked, with the rest unexplained. V, J and clone size were drawn from that table, and D and trimming were deduced from the DNA. The sample contains 100,000 or so clones, approximately 89% of them found a single time. The ten largest clonotypes hold about 5.5% of the sample.

The CDR3 holds 15 amino acids from the cysteine to the phenylalanine. The read is trimmed to its CDR3 DNA, 45 bases read in frame from base 1. Germline trimming amounts to 4 bases on V and 5 bases on J, with 5 as the count of junction bases outside the gene matches. According to the germline V gene (reference sequence), CDR1 reads MNHEY and CDR2 reads SMNVEV. The sample in question was peripheral blood, obtained 28 days after the second AZD1222 dose. The chain employs TRBV27 and TRBJ2-2, with 9 junctional bases fitting TRBD2. This sequence was found in an adult who received the AZD1222 COVID-19 vaccine. In nucleotides, the sequence is TGTGCCAGCAGTTCAGCGGGGGGTTTGACCGGGGAGCTGTTTTTT. Its product reads: CASSSAGGLTGELFF.